Sequencing of this T cell receptor (beta chain) was carried out in a study of blood T cell repertoires in COVID-19. Using immunoSEQ multiplex PCR, the repertoire was profiled, and TCRdb retains in-frame clones only, with some absent. The sample carries hundreds of thousands of clones, around 91% recorded once. Trimming pared 2 bases from V and 3 bases from J, leaving 13 bases between. CDR3 length equals 14 residues. The V gene's germline CDR1 is GTSNPN and CDR2 SVGIG (reference sequence). V gene TRBV30 combines with J gene TRBJ1-1; D not resolved. This receptor was taken from a young woman who had recovered from COVID-19. The sequenced sample was PBMCs or T cells enriched from blood (not recorded which). The CDR3 DNA follows: TGTGCCTGGAGTCCCGGGATGGCCCACACTGAAGCTTTCTTT. Protein sequence: CAWSPGMAHTEAFF. Full variable domain (remainder filled in from reference TRBV30 and TRBJ1-1): SQTIHQWPATLVQPVGSPLSLECTVEGTSNPNLYWYRQAAGRGLQLLFYSVGIGQISSEVPQNLSASRPQDRQFILSSKKLLLSDSGFYLCAWSPGMAHTEAFFGQGTRLTVV.